This T cell receptor (beta chain) was found in a study of shared clonotypes between healthy human individuals. Across the study: Each donor had three CD4 naive, three CD4 memory, two CD8 naive and one CD8 memory plate. Findings and caveats of the study: Few donors restricted represented genetic and exposure-history diversity.

Per the original data handling: With immunoSEQ giving junction-only sequences and no quality scores, filtering differed. Assay used: immunoSEQ multiplex PCR; TCRdb lists only in-frame clones, some missing. The DNA gave D and trimming, while V, J and clone size come from that table. The table shows about 960,000 clones, with more than 75% occurring only once. CD45RA+ naive and CD45RA-negative memory subsets were separated from CD4+ cells. Germline CDR1 and CDR2: SGHNT and YYREEE (reference sequence). V lost 3 bases and J lost 8; bases outside the gene matches: 11. The length of the CDR3 is 15 residues. Of note for this clone: The antigen is undetermined.

J is TRBJ2-1 and V is TRBV5-4; the match to TRBD2 covers 7 bases. Specimen: memory CD4+ T cells sorted from blood. Subset described: CD45RA-negative fraction. This sequence was found in a man aged 18 to 30 in good health. The CDR3 loop is CASSSPTTSADEQFF. CDR3 DNA: TGTGCCAGCAGCTCTCCAACCACTAGCGCCGATGAGCAGTTCTTC.